This TCR beta chain derives from a study of immune evolution from preneoplasia to lung adenocarcinoma. General study findings and limits: KRAS-mutant nodules had the highest T cell clonality. Normal lung had the highest top T cell clone frequencies.

A remark on this clone: Its specificity is not known.

H&E slides confirmed each diagnosis, reviewed by two pathologists independently. After pathologic assessment, macro-dissection selected premalignant or tumor cells for extraction. Sequencing used immunoSEQ multiplex PCR; TCRdb keeps in-frame clones, though not all of them. The table shows 15,000 or so clones, with approximately 86% occurring only once. The sequenced sample was FFPE invasive lung adenocarcinoma tissue. This TCR was recovered from a person aged 70 to 85 with invasive lung adenocarcinoma.

CDR3 DNA: TGCGCCAGCAGGGGTGGGACCGGCGAAAAACTGTTTTTT. Its translation is CASRGGTGEKLFF. The rearrangement uses TRBV5-1 and TRBJ1-4; TRBD1 is a possible D gene (5 bases). Trimming pared 5 bases from V and 8 bases from J, leaving 13 bases between. Germline-derived CDR1 and CDR2 are SGHRS and YFSETQ. The CDR3 is 13 residues long.